This TCR beta chain was retrieved from a study of blood T cell repertoires in COVID-19. Across the whole study: Both acute and convalescent COVID-19 samples were obtained from the United States, Italy and Spain. PBMCs, B-cell-depleted T cells, or T cells provided the cDNA or gDNA that made up the material.

Germline CDR1 SNHLY, CDR2 FYNNEI. The CDR3 is 13 amino acids. Losses at the gene ends were 5 bases for V and 3 bases for J; bases not matched to a gene: 3. One Seattle source followed patients from active infection through their disease course. Sequenced by immunoSEQ multiplex PCR; TCRdb stores in-frame clones only, minus some. The sample shows under 400,000 clones, approximately 89% of them seen only once. The V gene is TRBV2, the J gene TRBJ1-2; TRBD1 aligns across 7 bases. The TCR originated in a woman aged 25 to 39 with COVID-19, enrolled during active disease. Sequencing was done on a sample of peripheral blood. The CDR3 here is CASSMDRHYGYTF. For the CDR3, the DNA is TGTGCCAGCAGTATGGACAGGCACTATGGCTACACCTTC.